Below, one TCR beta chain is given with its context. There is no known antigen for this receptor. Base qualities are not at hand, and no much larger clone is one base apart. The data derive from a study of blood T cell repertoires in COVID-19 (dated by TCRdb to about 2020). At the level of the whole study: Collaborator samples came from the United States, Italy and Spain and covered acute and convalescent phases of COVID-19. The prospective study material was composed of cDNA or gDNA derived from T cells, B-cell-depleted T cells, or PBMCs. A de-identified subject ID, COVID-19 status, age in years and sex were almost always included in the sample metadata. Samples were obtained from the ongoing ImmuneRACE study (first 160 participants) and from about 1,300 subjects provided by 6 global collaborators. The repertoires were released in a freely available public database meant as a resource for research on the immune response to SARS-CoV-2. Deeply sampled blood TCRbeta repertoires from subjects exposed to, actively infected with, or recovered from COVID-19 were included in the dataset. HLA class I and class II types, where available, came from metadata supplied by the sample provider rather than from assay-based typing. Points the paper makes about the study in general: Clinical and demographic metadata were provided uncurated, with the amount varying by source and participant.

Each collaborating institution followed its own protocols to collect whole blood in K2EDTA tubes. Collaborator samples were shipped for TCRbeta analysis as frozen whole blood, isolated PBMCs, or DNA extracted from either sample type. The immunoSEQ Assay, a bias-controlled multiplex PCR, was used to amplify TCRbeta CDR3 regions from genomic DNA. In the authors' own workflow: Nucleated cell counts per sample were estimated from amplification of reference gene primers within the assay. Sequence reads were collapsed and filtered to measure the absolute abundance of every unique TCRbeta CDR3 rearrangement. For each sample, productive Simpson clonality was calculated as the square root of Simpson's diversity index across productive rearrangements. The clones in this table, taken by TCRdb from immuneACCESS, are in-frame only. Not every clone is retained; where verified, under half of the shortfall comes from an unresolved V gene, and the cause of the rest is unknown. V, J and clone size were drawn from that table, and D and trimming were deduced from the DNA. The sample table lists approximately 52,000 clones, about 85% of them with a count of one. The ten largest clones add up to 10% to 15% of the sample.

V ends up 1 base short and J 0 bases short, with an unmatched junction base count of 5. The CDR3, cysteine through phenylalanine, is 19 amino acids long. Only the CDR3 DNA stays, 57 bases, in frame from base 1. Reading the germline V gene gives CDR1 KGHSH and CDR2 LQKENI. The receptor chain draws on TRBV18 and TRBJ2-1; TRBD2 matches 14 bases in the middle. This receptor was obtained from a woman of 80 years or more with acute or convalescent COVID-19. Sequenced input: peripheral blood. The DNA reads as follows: TGTGCCAGCTCACCACTAGGACTAGCGGGGGGAAGCTCCTACAATGAGCAGTTCTTC. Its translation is CASSPLGLAGGSSYNEQFF.